This is a list of T cell receptor beta chains from one sample in a study of shared clonotypes between healthy human individuals. Method: immunoSEQ multiplex PCR; TCRdb's copy keeps in-frame clones and lacks some. The sample contains nearly 1 million clones, about three quarters of which appear only once. Sequencing was done on a sample of memory CD4+ T cells sorted from blood. The receptors stem from a man between 18 and 29 years old in good health. CDR3s include the opening cysteine and the closing phenylalanine or tryptophan. D genes are given only for firm matches. A clone size is listed for some rows: how often the clone was seen (once, few, many), or a class if it is expanded.

TRBJ2-5,-,TRBD2,14,TRBV6-1,TGTGCCAGCAGCCTTTTCACTAGCGGGGAGACCCAGTACTTC,CASSLFTSGETQYF
TRBJ1-6,-,-,15,TRBV30,TGTGCCTGGAGTGGGGTCAGGGCCTATAATTCACCCCTCCACTTT,CAWSGVRAYNSPLHF
TRBJ1-2,-,-,12,TRBV28,TGTGCCAGCAGAGTCGATACCTATGGCTACACCTTC,CASRVDTYGYTF
TRBJ2-7,few,TRBD2,18,TRBV18,TGTGCCAGCTCACCGGGGACTAGCGGGGGGATGGGCTTCTACGAGCAGTACTTC,CASSPGTSGGMGFYEQYF
TRBJ2-2,-,TRBD1,15,TRBV4-2,TGTGCCAGTCGGGGGGACAGGGCGAACACCGGGGAGCTGTTTTTT,CASRGDRANTGELFF
TRBJ2-5,many,-,16,TRBV11-2,TGTGCCAGCAGCTTAGTGGTAGTCGGGGGTAGGGAGACCCAGTACTTC,CASSLVVVGGRETQYF
TRBJ2-5,-,-,16,TRBV7-6,TGTGCCAGCAGCCCCGGGTCGGGCAAGGGGGGAGAGACCCAGTACTTC,CASSPGSGKGGETQYF
TRBJ1-2,-,TRBD1,16,TRBV2,TGTGCCAGCAGCTCATTACCGGGACAGGGCGGATATGGCTACACCTTC,CASSSLPGQGGYGYTF
TRBJ1-3,-,-,16,TRBV7-8,TGTGCCAGCAGCTTAGGAGGCCAGGCCTCTGGAAACACCATATATTTT,CASSLGGQASGNTIYF
TRBJ2-6,-,-,16,TRBV5-1,TGCGCCAGCAGCCTTGGGACAATTTCTGGGGCCAACGTCCTGACTTTC,CASSLGTISGANVLTF
TRBJ1-2,-,-,15,TRBV10-2,TGCGCCAGCAGAGAGGGCAGGGGCAGTTCCTATGGCTACACCTTC,CASREGRGSSYGYTF
TRBJ1-2,-,-,12,TRBV30,TGTGCCTGGAGTGGGGGAGGCTATGGCTACACCTTC,CAWSGGGYGYTF
TRBJ1-1,-,-,13,TRBV11-2,TGTGCCAGCAGCCCGGTGGGGTATGGTGAAGCTTTCTTT,CASSPVGYGEAFF
TRBJ2-1,-,TRBD1,13,TRBV29-1,TGCAGCGTTGAAGCGGGACAGCACAATGAGCAGTTCTTC,CSVEAGQHNEQFF
TRBJ2-1,-,-,15,TRBV14,TGTGCCAGCAGCCAATTGGTATTCGGGATCAATGAGCAGTTCTTC,CASSQLVFGINEQFF
TRBJ2-1,-,TRBD2,14,TRBV2,TGTGCCAGCATAGGCAGGGAGGGCTACAATGAGCAGTTCTTC,CASIGREGYNEQFF
TRBJ1-4,-,-,16,TRBV18,TGTGCCAGCTCACCGTTTGTGGCAGGTGATAATGAAAAACTGTTTTTT,CASSPFVAGDNEKLFF
TRBJ2-7,-,TRBD2,16,TRBV27,TGTGCCAGCAGGCTGGTCTGGGCGGGAGCTTTCTACGAGCAGTACTTC,CASRLVWAGAFYEQYF
TRBJ1-4,-,-,13,TRBV19,TGTGCCAGTAGTGTCCGACCCGGAGAAAAACTGTTTTTT,CASSVRPGEKLFF
TRBJ2-5,few,TRBD1,17,TRBV18,TGTGCCAGCTCACCAAGGATTCCGGGACAGGGGGCAGAGACCCAGTACTTC,CASSPRIPGQGAETQYF
TRBJ2-1,-,-,15,TRBV6-6,TGTGCCAGCAGGCCGGGCCAGACAATAAGCAATGAGCAGTTCTTC,CASRPGQTISNEQFF
TRBJ1-2,-,TRBD1,14,TRBV2,TGTGCCAGCAGCAAGCAGGGGGCGGACTATGGCTACACCTTC,CASSKQGADYGYTF
TRBJ2-1,-,-,13,TRBV6-5,TGTGCCAGCAGTTTAAGGGGGTACAATGAGCAGTTCTTC,CASSLRGYNEQFF
TRBJ1-1,-,TRBD1,12,TRBV7-6,TGTGCCACCCGGGGACAGCACACTGAAGCTTTCTTT,CATRGQHTEAFF
TRBJ2-2,-,TRBD1,15,TRBV7-2,TGTGCCAGCAGCCCGAGGACAGGGTTAGTCGGGGAGCTGTTTTTT,CASSPRTGLVGELFF
TRBJ1-4,-,-,16,TRBV28,TGTGCCAGCAGTTCTCGCCGACAGGTCAAGTTCGAGAAACTGTTTTTT,CASSSRRQVKFEKLFF
TRBJ1-1,-,TRBD1,17,TRBV19,TGTGCCAGTAGTATCAGGGCCCCGACAGGGAAATTCACTGAAGCTTTCTTT,CASSIRAPTGKFTEAFF
TRBJ1-3,few,-,13,TRBV15,TGTGCCACCAGCAGGGAATATGGAAACACCATATATTTT,CATSREYGNTIYF
TRBJ2-2,-,TRBD2,17,TRBV4-3,TGCGCCAGCAGCCCGACCGGGACTAGCGGGAGATCCGGGGAGCTGTTTTTT,CASSPTGTSGRSGELFF
TRBJ2-2,few,-,15,TRBV19,TGTGCCAGTAGTAGGGCAAACAAGAACACCGGGGAGCTGTTTTTT,CASSRANKNTGELFF
TRBJ1-5,-,-,13,TRBV7-8,TGTGCCAGCAGCTTAGAGGCAAGGCAGCCCCAGCATTTT,CASSLEARQPQHF
TRBJ2-5,-,-,13,TRBV28,TGTGCCAGCAGTCTCCCAGGGGGGGAGACCCAGTACTTC,CASSLPGGETQYF
TRBJ2-7,-,-,11,TRBV30,TGTGCCTGGAGCGCCAGCTACGAGCAGTACTTC,CAWSASYEQYF
TRBJ2-7,-,TRBD2,13,TRBV5-4,TGTGCCAGCAGCTTGGGGACTAGTGGCGAGCAGTACTTC,CASSLGTSGEQYF
TRBJ2-7,-,-,15,TRBV5-4,TGTGCCAGCAGCACCCCTCAGGCAGGGACCTACGAGCAGTACTTC,CASSTPQAGTYEQYF
TRBJ1-2,once,-,14,TRBV19,TGTGCCAGTAGTGTACGGGACTTTAACTATGGCTACACCTTC,CASSVRDFNYGYTF
TRBJ1-1,-,-,12,TRBV5-6,TGTGCCAGCAGCTGGGGACAAGCTGAAGCTTTCTTT,CASSWGQAEAFF
TRBJ1-5,-,TRBD1,15,TRBV5-8,TGTGCCAGCAGCCCTCCGGGACAGAGAAATCAGCCCCAGCATTTT,CASSPPGQRNQPQHF
TRBJ1-1,-,-,12,TRBV28,TGTGCCAGCAGTTTAAGGGGGAATGAAGCTTTCTTT,CASSLRGNEAFF
TRBJ2-2,-,-,13,TRBV10-3,TGTGCCATTTTCACCACTGAAAGCGGGGAGCTGTTTTTT,CAIFTTESGELFF
TRBJ2-5,-,TRBD2,14,TRBV10-3,TGTGCCACGAGGGCTAGCGGGGCTCAAGAGACCCAGTACTTC,CATRASGAQETQYF
TRBJ2-5,-,-,14,TRBV30,TGTGCCTGGAGTAGCCAGGGGGGACGGGAGACCCAGTACTTC,CAWSSQGGRETQYF
TRBJ1-2,-,-,13,TRBV6-5,TGTGCCAGCAGTTCCCCTGTGGGTCATGGCTACACCTTC,CASSSPVGHGYTF
TRBJ2-5,-,TRBD1,16,TRBV18,TGTGCCAGCTCACCGTTCGGACAGGTCACTGGAGAGACCCAGTACTTC,CASSPFGQVTGETQYF
TRBJ2-6,few,-,13,TRBV15,TGTGCCACCAGCACGGCTGGGGCCAACGTCCTGACTTTC,CATSTAGANVLTF
TRBJ1-4,-,-,14,TRBV5-4,TGTGCCAGCAGCTTGGGGGGGACTAATGAAAAACTGTTTTTT,CASSLGGTNEKLFF
TRBJ1-1,-,-,14,TRBV4-1,TGCGCCAGCAGCCAAGTAACTATGAACACTGAAGCTTTCTTT,CASSQVTMNTEAFF
TRBJ2-7,once,TRBD1,15,TRBV18,TGTGCCAGCTCACCACCGGGACAGGGATCCTACGAGCAGTACTTC,CASSPPGQGSYEQYF
TRBJ2-7,once,TRBD2,15,TRBV5-1,TGTGCCAGCACCCCAAGGTTCGGGGGGGATGACGAGCAGTACTTC,CASTPRFGGDDEQYF
TRBJ2-1,once,-,14,TRBV10-3,TGTGCCATCAGTGACGGGACGGTCTACAATGAGCAGTTCTTC,CAISDGTVYNEQFF